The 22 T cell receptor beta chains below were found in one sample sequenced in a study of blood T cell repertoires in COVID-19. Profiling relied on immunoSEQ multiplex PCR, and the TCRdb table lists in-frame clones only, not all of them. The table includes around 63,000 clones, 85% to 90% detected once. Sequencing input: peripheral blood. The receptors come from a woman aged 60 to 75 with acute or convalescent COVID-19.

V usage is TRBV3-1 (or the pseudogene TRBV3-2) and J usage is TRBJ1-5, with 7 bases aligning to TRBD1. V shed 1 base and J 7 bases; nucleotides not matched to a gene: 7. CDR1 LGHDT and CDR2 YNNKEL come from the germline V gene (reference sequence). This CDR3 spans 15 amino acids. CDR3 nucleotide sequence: TGTGCCAGCAGCCAAGGGAGGGGGCAGGGGCAGCCCCAGCATTTT. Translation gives CASSQGRGQGQPQHF.

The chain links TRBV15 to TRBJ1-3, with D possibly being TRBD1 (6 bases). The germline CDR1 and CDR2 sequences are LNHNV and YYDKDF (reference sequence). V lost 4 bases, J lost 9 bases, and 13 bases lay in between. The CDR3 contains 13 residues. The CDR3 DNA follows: TGTGCCACCAGCACCGACAGGTTGTCCACCATATATTTT. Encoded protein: CATSTDRLSTIYF.

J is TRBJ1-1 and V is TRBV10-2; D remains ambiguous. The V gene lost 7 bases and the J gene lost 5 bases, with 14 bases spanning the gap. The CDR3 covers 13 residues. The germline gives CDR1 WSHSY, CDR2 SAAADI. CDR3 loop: CASTGWEGTEAFF. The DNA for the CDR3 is TGCGCCAGCACCGGATGGGAGGGAACTGAAGCTTTCTTT.

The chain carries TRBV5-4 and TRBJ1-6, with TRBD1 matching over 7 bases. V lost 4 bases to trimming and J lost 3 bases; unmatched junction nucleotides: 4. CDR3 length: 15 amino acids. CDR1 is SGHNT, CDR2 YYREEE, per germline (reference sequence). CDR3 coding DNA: TGTGCCAGCAGCATGCCAGGGGGCTATAATTCACCCCTCCACTTT. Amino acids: CASSMPGGYNSPLHF.

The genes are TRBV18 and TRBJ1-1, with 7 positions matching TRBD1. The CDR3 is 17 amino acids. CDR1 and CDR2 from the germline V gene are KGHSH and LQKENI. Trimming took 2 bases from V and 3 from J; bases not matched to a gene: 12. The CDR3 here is CASSPRGRGTGDTEAFF. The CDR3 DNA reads TGTGCCAGCTCACCAAGGGGCAGGGGAACAGGGGACACTGAAGCTTTCTTT.

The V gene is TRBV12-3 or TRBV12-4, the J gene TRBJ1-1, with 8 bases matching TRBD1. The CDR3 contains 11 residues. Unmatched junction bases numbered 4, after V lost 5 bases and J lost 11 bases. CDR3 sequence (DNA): TGTGCCAGCAGTAGGACAGGGCGCGCTTTCTTT. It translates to CASSRTGRAFF.

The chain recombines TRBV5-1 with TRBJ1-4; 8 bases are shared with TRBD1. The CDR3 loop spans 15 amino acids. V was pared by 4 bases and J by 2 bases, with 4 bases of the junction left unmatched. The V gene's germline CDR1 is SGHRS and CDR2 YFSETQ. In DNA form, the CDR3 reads TGCGCCAGCAGCGAAACAGGGGGGACTAATGAAAAACTGTTTTTT. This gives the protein CASSETGGTNEKLFF.

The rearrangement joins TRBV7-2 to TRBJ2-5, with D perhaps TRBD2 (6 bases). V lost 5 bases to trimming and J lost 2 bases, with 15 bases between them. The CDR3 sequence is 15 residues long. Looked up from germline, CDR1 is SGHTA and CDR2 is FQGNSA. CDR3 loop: CASSLSRGRQETQYF. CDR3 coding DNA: TGTGCCAGCAGCCTATCCCGGGGGAGGCAAGAGACCCAGTACTTC.

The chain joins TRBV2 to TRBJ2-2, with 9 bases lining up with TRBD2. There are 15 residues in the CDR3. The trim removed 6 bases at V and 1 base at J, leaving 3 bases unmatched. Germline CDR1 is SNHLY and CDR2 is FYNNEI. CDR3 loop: CASRPSGVNTGELFF. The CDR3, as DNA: TGTGCCAGCAGACCTAGCGGGGTGAACACCGGGGAGCTGTTTTTT.

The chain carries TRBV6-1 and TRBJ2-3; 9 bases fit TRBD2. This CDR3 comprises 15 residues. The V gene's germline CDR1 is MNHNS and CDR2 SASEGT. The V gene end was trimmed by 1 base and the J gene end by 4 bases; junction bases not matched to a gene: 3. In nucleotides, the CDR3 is TGTGCCAGCAGTGAAGTCGCGGGGGGGCCAGATACGCAGTATTTT. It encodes CASSEVAGGPDTQYF.

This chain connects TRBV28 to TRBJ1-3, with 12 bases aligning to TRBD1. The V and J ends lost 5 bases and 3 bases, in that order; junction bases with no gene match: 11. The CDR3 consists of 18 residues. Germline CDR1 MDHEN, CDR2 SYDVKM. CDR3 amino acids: CASSDRDRGPRGGNTIYF. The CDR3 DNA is TGTGCCAGCAGTGACCGGGACAGGGGGCCCCGAGGTGGAAACACCATATATTTT.

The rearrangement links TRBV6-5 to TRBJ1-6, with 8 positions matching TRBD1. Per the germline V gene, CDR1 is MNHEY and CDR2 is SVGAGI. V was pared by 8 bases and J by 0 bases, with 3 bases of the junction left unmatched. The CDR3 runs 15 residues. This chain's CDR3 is CASHTGGSYNSPLHF. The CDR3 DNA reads TGTGCCAGCCATACAGGGGGCTCCTATAATTCACCCCTCCACTTT.

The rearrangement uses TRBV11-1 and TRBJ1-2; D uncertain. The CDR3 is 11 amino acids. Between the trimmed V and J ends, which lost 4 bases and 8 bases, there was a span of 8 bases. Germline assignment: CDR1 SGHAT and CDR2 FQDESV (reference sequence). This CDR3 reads CASSSRRGYTF. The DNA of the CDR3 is TGTGCCAGCAGCTCCCGGCGGGGCTACACCTTC.

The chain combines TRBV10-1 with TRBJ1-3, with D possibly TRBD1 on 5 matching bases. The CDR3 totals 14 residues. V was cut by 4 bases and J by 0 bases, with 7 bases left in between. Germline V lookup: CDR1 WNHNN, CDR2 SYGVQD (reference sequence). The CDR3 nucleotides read TGCGCCAGCAGTGGGACAACCTCTGGAAACACCATATATTTT. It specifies CASSGTTSGNTIYF.

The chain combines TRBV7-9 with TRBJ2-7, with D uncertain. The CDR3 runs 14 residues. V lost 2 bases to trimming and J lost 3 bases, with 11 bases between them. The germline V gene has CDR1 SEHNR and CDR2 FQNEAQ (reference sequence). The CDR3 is CASSLIMSCYEQYV. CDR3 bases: TGTGCCAGCAGCTTAATTATGAGTTGCTACGAGCAGTACGTC.

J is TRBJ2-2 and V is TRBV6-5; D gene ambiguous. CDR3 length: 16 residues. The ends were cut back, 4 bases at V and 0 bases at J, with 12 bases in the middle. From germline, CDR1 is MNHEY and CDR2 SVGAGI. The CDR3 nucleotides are TGTGCCAGCAGTTCCCCTAGTAGATCGAACACCGGGGAGCTGTTTTTT. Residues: CASSSPSRSNTGELFF.

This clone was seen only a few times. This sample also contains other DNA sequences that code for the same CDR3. Here the CDR3 reads CASSLDRGGEAFF. As DNA, the CDR3 is TGTGCCAGCAGCTTGGACAGAGGGGGTGAAGCTTTCTTT. The chain combines TRBV5-5 with TRBJ1-1, with a possible D match to TRBD1 (6 bases). Germline assignment: CDR1 SGHKS and CDR2 YYEKEE (reference sequence). The CDR3 has 13 residues. V lost 0 bases and J lost 7, with 10 bases in between.

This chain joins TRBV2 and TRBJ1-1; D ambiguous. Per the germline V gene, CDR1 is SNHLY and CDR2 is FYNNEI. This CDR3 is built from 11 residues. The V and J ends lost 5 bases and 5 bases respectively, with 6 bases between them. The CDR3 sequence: CASSIPTEAFF. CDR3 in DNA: TGTGCCAGCAGTATCCCTACTGAAGCTTTCTTT.

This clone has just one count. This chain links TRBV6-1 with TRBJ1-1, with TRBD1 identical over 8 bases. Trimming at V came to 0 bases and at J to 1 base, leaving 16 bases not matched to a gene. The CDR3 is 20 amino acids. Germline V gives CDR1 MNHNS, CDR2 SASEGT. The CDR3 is CASSEAILGLTGGRNTEAFF. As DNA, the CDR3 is TGTGCCAGCAGTGAAGCGATCCTTGGGCTCACAGGGGGAAGGAACACTGAAGCTTTCTTT.

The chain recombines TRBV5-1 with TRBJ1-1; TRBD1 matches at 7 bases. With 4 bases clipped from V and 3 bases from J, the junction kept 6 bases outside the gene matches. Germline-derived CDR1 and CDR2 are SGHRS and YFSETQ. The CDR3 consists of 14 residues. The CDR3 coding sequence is TGCGCCAGCAGCAGATGGACAGGTGACACTGAAGCTTTCTTT. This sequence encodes CASSRWTGDTEAFF.

CDR3 nucleotides: TGCGCCAGCAGGAAAAATTACGCGGGGCGGGTCCTTCAAGAGACCCAGTACTTC. The encoded protein is CASRKNYAGRVLQETQYF. The chain recombines TRBV5-1 with TRBJ2-5; D might be TRBD2 (6 bases). The length of the CDR3 is 18 residues. V was shortened by 5 bases and J by 2 bases, with 25 bases between the two germline ends. In germline, CDR1 is SGHRS, CDR2 YFSETQ.

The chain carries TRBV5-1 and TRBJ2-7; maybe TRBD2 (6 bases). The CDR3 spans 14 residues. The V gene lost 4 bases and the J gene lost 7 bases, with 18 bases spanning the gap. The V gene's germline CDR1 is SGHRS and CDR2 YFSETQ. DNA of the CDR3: TGCGCCAGCAGCCGGGACTCCCCTGCGGGTGAGCAGTACGTC. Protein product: CASSRDSPAGEQYV.